The 8 T cell receptor beta chains below were found in one sample sequenced in a study of T cell responses to AZD1222 COVID-19 vaccine. Libraries were prepared by immunoSEQ multiplex PCR; TCRdb keeps only in-frame clonotypes and omits some of them. The sample lists 180,000 or so clones; just under 95% were seen once. The starting material was peripheral blood, obtained 28 days after the second dose of the MenACWY control vaccine. These receptors were obtained from an adult who received the MenACWY meningococcal vaccine as a control.

CDR3 amino acids: CASSRGQGNTEAFF. The CDR3 DNA reads as TGTGCCAGCAGCCGAGGACAGGGGAACACTGAAGCTTTCTTT. This sequence joins TRBV7-3 and TRBJ1-1; 8 bases line up with TRBD1. The CDR3 runs 14 residues. CDR1 is SGHTA, CDR2 FQGTGA, per germline. J was trimmed by 1 base and V by 5 bases; bases with no gene match: 3.

The chain uses TRBV6-2 or TRBV6-3 and TRBJ2-1; D gene uncertain. Germline-derived CDR1 and CDR2 are MNHEY and SVGEGT. This CDR3 is built from 11 residues. The ends were cut back, 8 bases at V and 2 bases at J, with 4 bases in the middle. The CDR3 region has the DNA TGTGCCAGCGGCCCCTACAATGAGCAGTTCTTC. Protein product: CASGPYNEQFF.

The chain recombines TRBV19 with TRBJ2-1; either TRBD1 or TRBD2 may supply D (6 bases each). CDR3 size: 15 residues. V lost 5 bases and J 6 bases, leaving 17 bases between the germline ends. Germline loops: CDR1 LNHDA, CDR2 SQIVND (reference sequence). The CDR3 DNA sequence: TGTGCCAGTAGTCCCCCATGGGGGGCAGGCAATGAGCAGTTCTTC. Residues: CASSPPWGAGNEQFF. Full variable domain (missing parts from reference TRBV19 and TRBJ2-1): DGGITQSPKYLFRKEGQNVTLSCEQNLNHDAMYWYRQDPGQGLRLIYYSQIVNDFQKGDIAEGYSVSREKKESFPLTVTSAQKNPTAFYLCASSPPWGAGNEQFFGPGTRLTVL.

The chain employs TRBV11-2 and TRBJ2-1, with D maybe TRBD2 (6 bases). V was cut by 6 bases and J by 5 bases, with 17 bases left in between. The CDR3 is 15 amino acids. Germline V gene lookup returns CDR1 SGHAT and CDR2 FQNNGV. The CDR3 loop reads CASRRVAGRNNEQFF. CDR3 nucleotides: TGTGCCAGCAGGAGAGTGGCAGGGAGGAACAATGAGCAGTTCTTC. The full variable domain, rest sourced from reference TRBV11-2 and TRBJ2-1, is EAGVAQSPRYKIIEKRQSVAFWCNPISGHATLYWYQQILGQGPKLLIQFQNNGVVDDSQLPKDRFSAERLKGVDSTLKIQPAKLEDSAVYLCASRRVAGRNNEQFFGPGTRLTVL.

V gene TRBV4-2 combines with J gene TRBJ2-7; 8 nucleotides match TRBD2. After removal of 0 bases from V and 4 bases from J, the junction contained 8 bases not matched to a gene. There are 16 residues in the CDR3. Per the germline V gene, CDR1 is LGHNA and CDR2 is YNFKEQ. CDR3 bases: TGTGCCAGCAGCCAAGAGCTAGGGACTAGAGTTTACGAGCAGTACTTC. Translation: CASSQELGTRVYEQYF.

V is TRBV28 and J is TRBJ1-1, with 9 positions matching TRBD1. This CDR3 spans 15 amino acids. With V trimmed by 4 bases and J by 1 base, 4 bases remained unmatched. Germline V gene lookup returns CDR1 MDHEN and CDR2 SYDVKM. CDR3 in amino acids: CASSSGGQGNTEAFF. The DNA for the CDR3 is TGTGCCAGCAGTTCTGGGGGACAGGGGAACACTGAAGCTTTCTTT. Supplemented by reference TRBV28 and TRBJ1-1, the full variable domain reads DVKVTQSSRYLVKRTGEKVFLECVQDMDHENMFWYRQDPGLGLRLIYFSYDVKMKEKGDIPEGYSVSREKKERFSLILESASTNQTSMYLCASSSGGQGNTEAFFGQGTRLTVV.

This chain links TRBV5-5 with TRBJ1-1; possible D gene TRBD1, 5 bases. Trimming shortened V by 5 bases and J by 6 bases, and 14 bases separated the two germline ends. The CDR3 covers 13 residues. Germline assignment: CDR1 SGHKS and CDR2 YYEKEE (reference sequence). CDR3 protein: CASSPFRASEAFF. CDR3 DNA: TGTGCCAGCAGTCCCTTCAGGGCCTCTGAAGCTTTCTTT. The entire variable domain, with the rest obtained from reference TRBV5-5 and TRBJ1-1, is as follows: DAGVTQSPTHLIKTRGQQVTLRCSPISGHKSVSWYQQVLGQGPQFIFQYYEKEERGRGNFPDRFSARQFPNYSSELNVNALLLGDSALYLCASSPFRASEAFFGQGTRLTVV.

This clone was counted only a few times. This sequence joins TRBV6-5 and TRBJ1-2, with TRBD1 matching 10 bases. The CDR3 spans 14 residues. Trimming removed 6 bases from V and 5 bases from J; junction bases left unmatched: 6. In germline, CDR1 is MNHEY, CDR2 SVGAGI. This CDR3 is CASRSGTGVYGYTF. CDR3 in DNA: TGTGCCAGCAGGTCCGGGACAGGGGTATATGGCTACACCTTC.